This TCR beta chain came from a study of blood T cells in healthy people across ages. The donors, healthy Caucasians from Russia, were aged roughly 6 to 90. Together with a sample-barcoded 5' primer, a J-beta primer mix was included in a second PCR lasting about 6 to 11 cycles. TCRdb reprocessed the 5' RACE reads with MiXCR, giving one entry per CDR3 protein. The sample lists about 680,000 distinct CDR3 sequences, 49% occurring once. The sequence came from a woman in her fifties or sixties in good health. Material for sequencing was blood.

The CDR3 coding sequence is TGCAGTGCTAGACCTAGCGGGGGGGAGACCCAGTACTTC. Its protein product is CSARPSGGETQYF. This chain uses TRBV20-1 with TRBJ2-5; 11 bases are a match to TRBD2. Germline V CDR1 and CDR2: DFQATT, SNEGSKA (reference sequence). V was pared by 2 bases and J by 5 bases, with 1 base of the junction left unmatched. The CDR3 is made up of 13 amino acids.